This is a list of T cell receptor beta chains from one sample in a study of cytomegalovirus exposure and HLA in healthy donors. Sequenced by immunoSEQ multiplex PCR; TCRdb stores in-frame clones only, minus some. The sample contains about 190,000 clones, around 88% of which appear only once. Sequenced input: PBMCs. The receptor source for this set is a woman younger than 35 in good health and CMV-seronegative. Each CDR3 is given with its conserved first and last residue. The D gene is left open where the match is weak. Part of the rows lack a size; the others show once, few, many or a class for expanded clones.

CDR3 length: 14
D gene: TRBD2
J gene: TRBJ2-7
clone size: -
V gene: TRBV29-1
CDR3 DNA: TGCAGCGTTGAATCTAAAGGTGCGGGAGGCGAGCAGTACTTC
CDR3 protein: CSVESKGAGGEQYF

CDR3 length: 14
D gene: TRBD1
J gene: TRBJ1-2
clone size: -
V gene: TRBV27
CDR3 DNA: TGTGCCAGCACCCCGGACAGGGTAGGTTATGGCTACACCTTC
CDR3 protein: CASTPDRVGYGYTF

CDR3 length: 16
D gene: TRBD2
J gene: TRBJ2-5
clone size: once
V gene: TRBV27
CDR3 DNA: TGTGCCAGCAGTCCCCGACTAGCGGGAGTGGGGGAGACCCAGTACTTC
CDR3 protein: CASSPRLAGVGETQYF

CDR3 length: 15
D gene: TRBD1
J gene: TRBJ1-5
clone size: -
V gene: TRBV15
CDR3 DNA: TGTGCCACCAGCAGAGCCAGGGGGTTCAATCAGCCCCAGCATTTT
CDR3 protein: CATSRARGFNQPQHF

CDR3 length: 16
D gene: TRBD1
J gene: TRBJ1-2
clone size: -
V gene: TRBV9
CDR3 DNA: TGTGCCAGCAGCTCACGTCCCGGGACAGCTACCTATGGCTACACCTTC
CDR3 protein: CASSSRPGTATYGYTF

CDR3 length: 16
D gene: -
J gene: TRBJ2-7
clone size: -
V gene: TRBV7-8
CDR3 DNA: TGTGCCAGCAGCTTAGAAGCGGGCGGAAGCTCCTACGAGCAGTACTTC
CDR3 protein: CASSLEAGGSSYEQYF

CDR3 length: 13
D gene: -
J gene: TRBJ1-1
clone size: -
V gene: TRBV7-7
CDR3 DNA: TGTGCCAGCAGCTTAAGAGAGAACACTGAAGCTTTCTTT
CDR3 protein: CASSLRENTEAFF

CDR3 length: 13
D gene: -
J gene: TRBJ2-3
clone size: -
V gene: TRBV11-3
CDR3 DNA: TGTGCCAGCAGCGGGACTGGCACAGATACGCAGTATTTT
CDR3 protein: CASSGTGTDTQYF

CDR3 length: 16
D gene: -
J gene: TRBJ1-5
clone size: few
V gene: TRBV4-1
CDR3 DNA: TGCGCCAGCAGCCAAGAGGCGGGGGGAAGGGGTCAGCCCCAGCATTTT
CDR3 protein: CASSQEAGGRGQPQHF

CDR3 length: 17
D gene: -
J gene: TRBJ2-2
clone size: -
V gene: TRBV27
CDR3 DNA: TGTGCCAGCAGTTTCCGAGGGATTAGGGCTAACACCGGGGAGCTGTTTTTT
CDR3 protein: CASSFRGIRANTGELFF

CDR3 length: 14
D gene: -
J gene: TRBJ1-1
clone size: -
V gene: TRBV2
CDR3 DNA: TGTGCCAGCAGTGCGATAACAGTGAACACTGAAGCTTTCTTT
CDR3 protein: CASSAITVNTEAFF

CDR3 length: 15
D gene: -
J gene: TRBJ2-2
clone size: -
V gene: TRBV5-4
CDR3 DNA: TGTGCCAGCAGCCCGACTACTATGAACACCGGGGAGCTGTTTTTT
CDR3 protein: CASSPTTMNTGELFF

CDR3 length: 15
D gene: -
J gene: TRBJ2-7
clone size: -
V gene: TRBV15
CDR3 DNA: TGTGCCACCAGCAGAGATATTGGGGGCCCCTACGAGCAGTACTTC
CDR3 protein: CATSRDIGGPYEQYF

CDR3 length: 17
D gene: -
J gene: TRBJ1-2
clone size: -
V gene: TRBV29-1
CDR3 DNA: TGCAGCGCCGAACACTCCGGGAAAAAGAGCTTTAACTATGGCTACACCTTC
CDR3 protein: CSAEHSGKKSFNYGYTF

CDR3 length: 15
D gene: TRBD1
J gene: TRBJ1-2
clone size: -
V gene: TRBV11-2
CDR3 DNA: TGTGCCAGCAGGCCGGGACAGGGGGAAGAGTATGGCTACACCTTC
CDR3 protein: CASRPGQGEEYGYTF

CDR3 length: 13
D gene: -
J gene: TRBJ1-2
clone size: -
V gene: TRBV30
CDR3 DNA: TGTGCCTGGAGTGCCGGGACAAACTATGGCTACACCTTC
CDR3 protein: CAWSAGTNYGYTF

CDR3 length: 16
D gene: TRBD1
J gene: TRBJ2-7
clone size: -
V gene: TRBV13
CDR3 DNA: TGTGCCAGCAGCCAAGGACAGGGGACGAGCTCCTACGAGCAGTACTTC
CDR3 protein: CASSQGQGTSSYEQYF

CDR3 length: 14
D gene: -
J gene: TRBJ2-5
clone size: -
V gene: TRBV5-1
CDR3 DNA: TGCGCCAGCAGCTTTTTGTCGGGGGAAGAGACCCAGTACTTC
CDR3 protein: CASSFLSGEETQYF

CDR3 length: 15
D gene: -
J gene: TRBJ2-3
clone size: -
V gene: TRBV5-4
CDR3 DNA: TGTGCCAGCAGCTTAGGGGGAGGGGGCACAGATACGCAGTATTTT
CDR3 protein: CASSLGGGGTDTQYF

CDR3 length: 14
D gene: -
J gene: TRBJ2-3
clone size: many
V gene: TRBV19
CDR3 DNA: TGTGCCAGTAGTGGGGGCGGTGAGACAGATACGCAGTATTTT
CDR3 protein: CASSGGGETDTQYF

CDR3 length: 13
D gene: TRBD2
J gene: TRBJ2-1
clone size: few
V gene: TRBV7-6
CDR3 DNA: TGTGCCAGCAGCTTGGGACTAGGCAATGAGCAGTTCTTC
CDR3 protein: CASSLGLGNEQFF

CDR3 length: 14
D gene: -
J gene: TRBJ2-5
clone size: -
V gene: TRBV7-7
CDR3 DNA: TGTGCCAGCAGCTCCGGTGCTAGCCAAGAGACCCAGTACTTC
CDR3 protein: CASSSGASQETQYF

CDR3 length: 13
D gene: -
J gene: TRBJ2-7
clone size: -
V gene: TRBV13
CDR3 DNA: TGTGCCAGCAGCTCAAGGGGGACCTACGAGCAGTACTTC
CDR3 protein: CASSSRGTYEQYF

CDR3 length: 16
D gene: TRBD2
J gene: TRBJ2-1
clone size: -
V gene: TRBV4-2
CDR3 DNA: TGTGCCAGCAGCCAGGCACCGGGACTAGCTGATAATGAGCAGTTCTTC
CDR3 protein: CASSQAPGLADNEQFF

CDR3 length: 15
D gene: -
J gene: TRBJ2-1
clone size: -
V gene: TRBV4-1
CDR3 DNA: TGCGCCAGCAGCCAACGCCGAGTAACCTACAATGAGCAGTTCTTC
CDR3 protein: CASSQRRVTYNEQFF

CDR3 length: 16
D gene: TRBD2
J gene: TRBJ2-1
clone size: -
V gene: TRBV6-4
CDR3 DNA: TGTGCCAGCAGTGATATCCGGGAGGCTCCCTACAATGAGCAGTTCTTC
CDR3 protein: CASSDIREAPYNEQFF

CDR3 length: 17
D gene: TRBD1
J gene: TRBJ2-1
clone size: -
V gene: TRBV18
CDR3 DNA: TGTGCCAGCTCAGGGACAGGGGGAATGGTTGCGGACAATGAGCAGTTCTTC
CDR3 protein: CASSGTGGMVADNEQFF

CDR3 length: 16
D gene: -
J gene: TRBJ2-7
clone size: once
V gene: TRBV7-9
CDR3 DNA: TGTGCCAGCAGCTTACAAGGGCAGGGTTCCTCCTACGAGCAGTACTTC
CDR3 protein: CASSLQGQGSSYEQYF

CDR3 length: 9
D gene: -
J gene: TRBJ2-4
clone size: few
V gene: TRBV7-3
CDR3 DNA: TGTGCCAGCACGAACATTCAGTACTTC
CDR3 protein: CASTNIQYF

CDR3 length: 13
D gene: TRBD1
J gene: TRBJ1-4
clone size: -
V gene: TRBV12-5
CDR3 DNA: TGTGCTAGTCGGGACAGGGGGCGGGAAAAACTGTTTTTT
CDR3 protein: CASRDRGREKLFF

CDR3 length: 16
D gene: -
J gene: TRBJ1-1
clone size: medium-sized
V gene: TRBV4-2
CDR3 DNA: TGTGCCAGCAGCCAAGATCTGGGGGGTGGGAACACTGAAGCTTTCTTT
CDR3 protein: CASSQDLGGGNTEAFF

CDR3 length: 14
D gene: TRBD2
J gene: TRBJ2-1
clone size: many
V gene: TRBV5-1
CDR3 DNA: TGCGCCAGCAGCTTGGCCACGGGGGGTGGTGAGCAGTTCTTC
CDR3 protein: CASSLATGGGEQFF